Listed here are 11 T cell receptor beta chains from one sample, sequenced in a study of blood T cell repertoires in COVID-19 (TCRdb year 2020). Library construction relied on the immunoSEQ multiplex PCR assay. The table comes from immuneACCESS by way of TCRdb, which keeps in-frame sequences with V and J called. Part of the clones is missing from these tables; in studies checked, under half for an unresolved V gene and the rest for unknown reasons. This sample is represented by approximately 84,000 clones; about 80% of them were singletons. The top ten clonotypes cover roughly 15% of the sample. What was sequenced was peripheral blood. These receptors were obtained from a human donor in a cohort sampled during active COVID-19.

This clone showed up just once. V is TRBV11-1 and J is TRBJ1-2; tentatively, D is TRBD1 (6 bases). Trimming pared 6 bases from V and 6 bases from J, leaving 14 bases between. The germline gives CDR1 SGHAT, CDR2 FQDESV (reference sequence). CDR3 length: 13 amino acids. The CDR3 is CASRPQGIHGYTF. In DNA, the CDR3 is TGTGCCAGCAGACCACAGGGAATTCATGGCTACACCTTC.

This clone showed up just once. This sequence joins TRBV6-5 and TRBJ1-3, with D perhaps matching TRBD1 (5 bases). The CDR3 has 14 residues. CDR1 MNHEY and CDR2 SVGAGI come from the germline V gene. V lost 7 bases and J 0 bases, leaving 10 bases between the germline ends. The CDR3 nucleotides are TGTGCCAGCATCGACAGCCTCTCTGGAAACACCATATATTTT. It specifies CASIDSLSGNTIYF.

This chain joins TRBV18 and TRBJ2-2; a possible D gene is TRBD2 (6 bases). Trimming cost V 0 bases and J 4 bases, with 6 bases left between them. The CDR3 is made up of 14 amino acids. Germline CDR1 is KGHSH and CDR2 is LQKENI. The CDR3 loop reads CASSPPGGTGELFF. The CDR3 region has the DNA TGTGCCAGCTCACCACCGGGGGGCACCGGGGAGCTGTTTTTT.

This chain's CDR3 is CASRAGQANNSPLHF. The CDR3 bases are TGTGCCAGCAGGGCCGGACAGGCGAATAATTCACCCCTCCACTTT. The V gene is TRBV2, the J gene TRBJ1-6; TRBD1 aligns across 7 bases. V gave up 6 bases and J gave up 5 bases; unmatched junction bases: 7. The CDR3 is made up of 15 amino acids. Germline V gives CDR1 SNHLY, CDR2 FYNNEI.

The chain is built from TRBV20-1 and TRBJ1-2, with unresolved D. This CDR3 is built from 11 residues. The V gene lost 6 bases and the J gene lost 4 bases, with 9 bases spanning the gap. Germline values: CDR1 DFQATT, CDR2 SNEGSKA (reference sequence). CDR3 protein: CSARPSYGYTF. CDR3 coding DNA: TGCAGTGCCAGGCCCAGCTATGGCTACACCTTC.

This clone appeared a single time. The rearrangement joins TRBV9 to TRBJ2-2, with 7 bases lining up with TRBD1. The CDR3 sequence is 16 residues long. CDR1 is SGDLS and CDR2 is YYNGEE in the germline V gene. The J segment lost 5 bases and the V segment lost 3 bases, leaving 10 bases of the junction unmatched. The CDR3 nucleotides are TGTGCCAGCAGCGCGAGGGTGGGGACAGCTACCGGGGAGCTGTTTTTT. It yields the protein CASSARVGTATGELFF.

This chain joins TRBV18 and TRBJ2-7; 9 bases agree with TRBD1. There are 15 residues in the CDR3. V lost 1 base, J lost 1 base, and 2 bases stayed unmatched. Germline V gene sequence: CDR1 KGHSH, CDR2 LQKENI. CDR3 DNA sequence: TGTGCCAGCTCACCACTGGGACAGGGATCCTACGAGCAGTACTTC. It yields the protein CASSPLGQGSYEQYF. Based on the CDR3 plus reference TRBV18 and TRBJ2-7, the full variable domain is NAGVMQNPRHLVRRRGQEARLRCSPMKGHSHVYWYRQLPEEGLKFMVYLQKENIIDESGMPKERFSAEFPKEGPSILRIQQVVRGDSAAYFCASSPLGQGSYEQYFGPGTRLTVT.

V is TRBV24-1 and J is TRBJ2-5; 7 bases agree with TRBD2. The V segment lost 2 bases and the J segment 4 bases; nucleotides outside the gene matches: 6. Germline V gene lookup returns CDR1 KGHDR and CDR2 SFDVKD. This CDR3 has 15 residues. CDR3 in amino acids: CATSDSRLAAETQYF. CDR3 bases: TGTGCCACCAGTGATTCCCGACTAGCAGCAGAGACCCAGTACTTC.

This clone is termed medium-sized (0.01 to 0.1%). V usage is TRBV25-1 and J usage is TRBJ1-3; D is unclear. Deletions cut 1 base from V and 4 bases from J, with 5 bases between. The CDR3 length is 13 residues. Germline V gives CDR1 MGHDK, CDR2 SYGVNS. The CDR3 region is CASSELIGNTIYF. The CDR3 DNA sequence: TGTGCCAGCAGTGAATTAATCGGAAACACCATATATTTT. The variable domain in full, with the rest retrieved from reference TRBV25-1 and TRBJ1-3, is EADIYQTPRYLVIGTGKKITLECSQTMGHDKMYWYQQDPGMELHLIHYSYGVNSTEKGDLSSESTVSRIRTEHFPLTLESARPSHTSQYLCASSELIGNTIYFGEGSWLTVV.

Only a few counts were recorded for this clone. The genes are TRBV28 and TRBJ2-2, with 8 bases fitting TRBD1. CDR3 length: 13 residues. V shed 10 bases and J 7 bases; nucleotides not matched to a gene: 8. Per germline, CDR1 MDHEN and CDR2 SYDVKM. As DNA, the CDR3 is TGTGCCATCCCGGACAGGGTCGGCGGGGAGCTGTTTTTT. Translated: CAIPDRVGGELFF.

The CDR3 DNA is TGTGCCAGCATGGCAAACTACAATGAGCAGTTCTTC. It codes for CASMANYNEQFF. V is TRBV2 and J is TRBJ2-1; D not certain. This CDR3 spans 12 amino acids. The V and J ends lost 7 bases and 3 bases respectively, with 7 bases between them. Germline CDR1 is SNHLY and CDR2 is FYNNEI.